The 8 T cell receptor beta chains given below trace back to one sample, sequenced in a study of blood T cell repertoires in COVID-19 (dated by TCRdb to about 2020). Libraries came from the immunoSEQ multiplex PCR assay. TCRdb limited this immuneACCESS table to in-frame rearrangements with V and J called. A share of clones is missing; checked studies link under half to unresolved V genes, and the rest is unexplained. The sample includes about 190,000 clones, with about 85% observed a single time. Of the sample, approximately 1.1% falls within the top ten clones. Sequencing was done on a sample of peripheral blood. These TCRs come from a man aged 25 to 45 with acute or convalescent COVID-19.

The gene calls are TRBV11-2 and TRBJ2-1; 11 positions agree with TRBD2. The germline gives CDR1 SGHAT, CDR2 FQNNGV. The CDR3 spans 15 residues. V was clipped by 3 bases and J by 13 bases; unmatched bases: 11. This CDR3 reads CASSLLAGGKLEQFF. Written as DNA, the CDR3 is TGTGCCAGCAGCTTGCTAGCGGGAGGTAAGCTCGAACAGTTCTTC.

J is TRBJ2-1 and V is TRBV9; 7 bases map to TRBD2. This CDR3 has 17 amino acids. Germline lookup yields CDR1 SGDLS and CDR2 YYNGEE. Losses at the gene ends were 3 bases for V and 4 bases for J; bases not matched to a gene: 13. CDR3: CASSEPHGGGEYNEQFF. For the CDR3, the DNA is TGTGCCAGCAGCGAGCCCCACGGGGGAGGGGAGTACAATGAGCAGTTCTTC.

The chain couples TRBV19 to TRBJ1-1; 7 nucleotides match TRBD1. Per the germline V gene, CDR1 is LNHDA and CDR2 is SQIVND (reference sequence). V gave up 5 bases and J gave up 1 base; unmatched junction bases: 10. CDR3 length: 16 amino acids. The CDR3 sequence is CASSAQVNRGNTEAFF. The DNA for the CDR3 is TGTGCCAGTAGTGCTCAAGTCAACAGGGGGAACACTGAAGCTTTCTTT.

This sequence joins TRBV6-5 and TRBJ1-1; 10 nucleotides align to TRBD1. Germline lookup yields CDR1 MNHEY and CDR2 SVGAGI. V lost 7 bases to trimming and J lost 4 bases; unmatched junction nucleotides: 9. The CDR3 totals 15 residues. The chain's CDR3 is CASTWDRGSITEAFF. The CDR3 coding sequence is TGTGCCAGCACCTGGGACAGGGGAAGTATCACTGAAGCTTTCTTT.

The chain employs TRBV14 and TRBJ2-3; 7 positions agree with TRBD2. This CDR3 has 15 residues. The V and J ends lost 0 bases and 8 bases, in that order; junction bases with no gene match: 8. CDR1 SGHDN and CDR2 FVKESK come from the germline V gene. CDR3 region: CASSQDSIGRSTQYF. DNA of the CDR3: TGTGCCAGCAGCCAAGACTCTATCGGGAGGAGTACGCAGTATTTT.

The chain joins TRBV7-9 to TRBJ1-3; TRBD1 aligns across 7 bases. Losses at the gene ends were 5 bases for V and 4 bases for J; bases not matched to a gene: 2. The CDR3 is 13 amino acids. The germline CDR1 and CDR2 sequences are SEHNR and FQNEAQ (reference sequence). CDR3 nucleotides: TGTGCCAGCAGCGTGGGACAGGGAAACACCATATATTTT. Protein: CASSVGQGNTIYF.

This chain uses TRBV10-2 with TRBJ1-2; TRBD1 agrees at 7 bases. The V gene's germline CDR1 is WSHSY and CDR2 SAAADI. This CDR3 is built from 14 residues. With V trimmed by 7 bases and J by 2 bases, 7 bases remained unmatched. CDR3 loop: CASKPGQLNYGYTF. CDR3 coding DNA: TGCGCCAGCAAACCGGGACAGTTAAACTATGGCTACACCTTC.

J is TRBJ1-3 and V is TRBV6-5; no clear D. V was trimmed by 6 bases and J by 2 bases, leaving 14 bases between them. Germline CDR1 and CDR2: MNHEY and SVGAGI. The CDR3 runs 15 residues. The CDR3 protein is CASRLYSSTGNTIYF. The CDR3 DNA sequence: TGTGCCAGCAGGCTTTACAGTTCTACTGGAAACACCATATATTTT.